This T cell receptor (beta chain) emerged from a study of siplizumab effects on memory and regulatory T cells. Overall study findings and caveats: Unstimulated subsets contained matches for only a minor fraction of alloreactive clones.

With 1 base removed from V and 10 bases from J, the gap between germline ends came to 19 bases. The CDR3 sequence is 15 residues long. Germline CDR1 is MNHNS and CDR2 is SASEGT. Concerning this clone itself: The antigen is undetermined.

Clones were sequenced by immunoSEQ multiplex PCR, and TCRdb holds only the in-frame ones, with some missing. The sample lists about 99,000 clones, 85% to 95% occurring once. The TCR sequence derives from a human donor in good health. Sequencing input: Tregs sorted from blood. The chain combines TRBV6-1 with TRBJ1-1; D is undetermined. The CDR3 protein is CASSEGSGRLVRAFF. The CDR3 DNA reads TGTGCCAGCAGTGAAGGGTCCGGCAGGCTGGTGAGAGCTTTCTTT.